This T cell receptor (beta chain) was identified in a study of T-cell memory formation after mild COVID-19. Turning to the study itself: Among the donors, TCR clusters were largely specific to each donor.

Worth noting for this clonotype: The antigen remains undetermined.

TCRdb recomputed calls from the 5' RACE reads with MiXCR, one row per CDR3 protein. The table has around 310,000 distinct CDR3 sequences, 20% to 25% seen once. CDR3 length equals 15 residues. Looked up from germline, CDR1 is ENHRY and CDR2 is SYGVKD. V was clipped by 6 bases and J by 0 bases; unmatched bases: 7. Whole-study results and caveats: The CD4+ clones that contracted clustered mainly within CM and EM, and the CD8+ clones concentrated in EMRA. Clones from the second wave (peaking day 37) had unconfirmed SARS-CoV-2 specificity. Pre-infection memory carried some responding clones, suggesting that cross-reactive memory joined.

The sample taken for sequencing was PBMCs or a T cell subset sorted from them (not recorded which). The chain combines TRBV10-3 with TRBJ1-1, with TRBD1 matching over 7 bases. The clonotype originates from a man between 18 and 35 years old who had mild COVID-19 (a few samples of this study predate the infection). Cell type and time point are not known. CDR3 amino acids: CAIRRETGMNTEAFF. CDR3 bases: TGTGCCATCAGACGCGAGACAGGGATGAACACTGAAGCTTTCTTT.